Listed here are 30 T cell receptor delta chains from one sample, sequenced in a study of γδ T cells in repeated Plasmodium falciparum infection. TCRdb reprocessed the multiplex PCR reads using CATT. The sample lists some 51,000 delta-chain clones, 1.9% occurring once. Gammadelta T cells were flow-sorted from PBMC into Vgamma9/Vdelta2+ and Vdelta2-negative populations for bulk analysis. The specimen was gamma-delta T cells from blood. The receptors were sampled from a pool of human donors (malaria-infected and uninfected, not separated).

This clone came up many times. A far larger clone is a single base away, which makes a read error likely. V is TRDV3 and J is TRDJ1, with 11 bases aligning to TRDD3. CDR1 TVYSNPD and CDR2 GDNSRS come from the germline V gene (reference sequence). The CDR3 sequence is 21 residues long. The V gene end was trimmed by 3 bases and the J gene end by 2 bases; junction bases not matched to a gene: 26. The CDR3 nucleotides read TGTGCCTTCCCGCGGGGCCCTCCCCGAAACTGGGGGATAGTAGCGACCGATAAACTCATCTTT. It translates to CAFPRGPPRNWGIVATDKLIF.

This clone was counted at least ten times. TCRdb pairs this DNA with a much larger clone's protein that differs at residue 8, likely a read error; the protein shown was translated from the DNA. The chain is built from TRAV38-2/DV8 and TRDJ1; the D gene is possibly TRDD3 (6 bases). TCRdb records no J gene; here it was assigned by comparing the DNA to germline. Germline CDR1 TSESDYY, CDR2 QEAYKQQN. Trimming removed 2 bases from V and 4 bases from J, with 33 bases in between. The CDR3 length is 21 residues. The CDR3 protein is CAYRSYPPYIWWGFSSDKLIF. In DNA form, the CDR3 reads TGTGCTTATAGGAGTTATCCTCCCTACATTTGGTGGGGATTTAGCAGCGATAAACTCATCTTT.

This clone was seen many times. A far larger clone differs by one base, so this is likely a read error. The chain employs TRDV1 and TRDJ1, with 7 bases aligning to TRDD3. Germline CDR1 is TSWWSYY and CDR2 is QGS. The CDR3 covers 24 residues. The chain's CDR3 is CALGEYFVFSGITVPVHQVDKPIF. CDR3 sequence (DNA): TGTGCTCTTGGGGAATACTTCGTATTTTCGGGGATAACCGTCCCAGTACACCAAGTCGATAAACCCATCTTT.

In its sample, this clone was seen many times. The chain couples TRAV29/DV5 to TRDJ1; 10 bases match TRDD3. V trimming: 1 base; J trimming: 0 bases; junction bases outside the gene matches: 15. The germline CDR1 and CDR2 sequences are NSMFDY and ISSIKDK. The CDR3 length is 19 residues. As DNA, the CDR3 is TGTGCAGCAAGCTCTACCCGCCCGGGGGATACGAAGTACACCGATAAACTCATCTTT. Protein: CAASSTRPGDTKYTDKLIF.

This clone showed up just a few times. A read error likely explains why the TCRdb protein, taken from a much larger clone, differs from this DNA's translation at residue 13; the protein shown is translated from the DNA. V is TRDV2 and J is TRDJ1; D is uncertain. The CDR3 is made up of 16 amino acids. Germline V lookup: CDR1 GEAIGNYY, CDR2 EKD. This CDR3 reads CACDTLVGPHTDNLIF. The CDR3 coding sequence is TGTGCCTGTGACACCTTGGTTGGCCCTCACACCGATAACCTCATCTTT.

This clone showed up just a few times. TCRdb's protein for this DNA is that of a much larger clone and differs from the translation at residue 24, likely a read error; the protein shown is the DNA translation. The chain combines TRDV1 with TRDJ1, with TRDD3 matching over 8 bases. TCRdb gives no J gene; it was assigned here by matching the DNA to germline. Germline lookup yields CDR1 TSWWSYY and CDR2 QGS. The CDR3 sequence is 27 residues long. The CDR3, as DNA: TGTGCTCTTGGGGAACGAGTAGTCTTCGTCGACCTAGCTACTGGGGGGTTATCATACCCTTACACCGATGAACTCATCTTT. Translated, it gives CALGERVVFVDLATGGLSYPYTDELIF.

This clone has ten or more counts. TCRdb lists the protein of a much larger clone for this DNA, which differs at residue 17, so this is likely a read error; the protein given here is translated from the DNA itself. The rearrangement uses TRDV1 and TRDJ1; 11 positions agree with TRDD3. Germline CDR1 is TSWWSYY and CDR2 is QGS. CDR3 size: 23 residues. Trimming cost V 5 bases and J 0 bases; bases outside gene matches: 26. CDR3 DNA sequence: TGTGCTCTTGGGCCCCCGGGACCTCCACACCACTTTTACTGGGGGATAGACACCGATAAACTCATCTTT. Encoded protein: CALGPPGPPHHFYWGIDTDKLIF.

V and J are TRDV1 and TRDJ1; 11 positions agree with TRDD3. No J gene was available from TCRdb, and it was assigned here by a germline match of the DNA. The ends lost 2 bases at V and 0 bases at J; junction bases unmatched: 20. This CDR3 has 22 residues. Per the germline V gene, CDR1 is TSWWSYY and CDR2 is QGS. CDR3 region: CALGEGLPYWGITTIYTDKLIF. The CDR3 DNA is TGTGCTCTTGGGGAAGGTCTACCGTACTGGGGGATAACGACGATTTACACCGATAAACTCATCTTT.

This clone was seen a few times. This likely stems from a read error, as it lies one base from a far larger clone. This CDR3 is also generated by other DNA sequences in the sample. No J gene was named, though the V gene is TRDV1; the table gives TRDD3 as D, unverified against the DNA. Germline CDR1 is TSWWSYY and CDR2 is QGS. The CDR3 has 22 residues. The CDR3, as DNA: TGTGCTCTTGGGGAAAACCAATTCAAGTACTGGGGGACACCTCTGTACACCGATAAACTCATTTTT. It is translated as CALGENQFKYWGTPLYTDKLIF.

This clone appeared a few times. The protein in TCRdb stems from a much larger clone and differs at residue 11 from this DNA's translation, likely a read error; here the protein is translated from the DNA. The chain links TRDV1 to TRDJ3; D is perhaps TRDD2 (5 bases). The J gene is absent in TCRdb and was assigned here via DNA matching to germline. There are 24 residues in the CDR3. V was trimmed by 1 base and J by 0 bases, leaving 28 bases between them. CDR1 and CDR2 from the germline V gene are TSWWSYY and QGS. CDR3 bases: TGTGCTCTTGGGGAACCGGTCCTTCAAACTGAGGGCCAGATCAACTCCTGGGACACCCGACAGATGTTTTTC. It encodes CALGEPVLQTEGQINSWDTRQMFF.

Points on this clone: Translating this DNA gives a protein that differs at residue 18 from the TCRdb one, which belongs to a much larger clone; a read error is likely, and the protein shown is this translation. The genes are TRDV1 and TRDJ3; 10 bases map to TRDD3. The J gene, absent from TCRdb, was called here by matching the DNA to germline. The CDR3 has 27 residues. Germline-derived CDR1 and CDR2 are TSWWSYY and QGS. Unmatched junction bases numbered 30, after V lost 2 bases and J lost 2 bases. This chain's CDR3 is CALGETGPKLTSHRGIRSPWDTRQMFF. The DNA of the CDR3 is TGTGCTCTTGGGGAAACTGGGCCCAAACTCACATCCCATCGGGGGATACGCAGTCCCTGGGACACCCGACAGATGTTTTTC.

Remarks on this clone: TCRdb lists the protein of a much larger clone for this DNA, which differs at residue 5, so this is likely a read error; the protein given here is translated from the DNA itself. The V call is TRDV1, the J call TRDJ2; D might be TRDD2 or TRDD3, each matching 6 bases. No J segment appears in TCRdb, so it was assigned here by matching the sequence to germline. Germline V gene lookup returns CDR1 TSWWSYY and CDR2 QGS. The CDR3 extends over 21 amino acids. The V end was cut by 3 bases, the J end by 3 bases, with 29 bases between. CDR3 in DNA: TGTGCTCTTGGGGATCGACTCCTACTGTTTGGGGGGCCGAAGGTGACAGCACAACTCTTCTTT. Encoded protein: CALGDRLLLFGGPKVTAQLFF.

This clone was found many times. Since a far larger clone is one base different, this is likely a read error. Other nucleotide sequences in the sample specify the same CDR3. This rearrangement joins TRDV2 to TRDJ1; the match to TRDD3 covers 11 bases. Matching the DNA to germline supplied the J gene, which TCRdb does not give. With 1 base clipped from V and 0 bases from J, the junction kept 6 bases outside the gene matches. In germline, CDR1 is GEAIGNYY, CDR2 EKD. The CDR3 covers 17 residues. The CDR3 region is CACDTLGDTSYTDKLIF. CDR3 coding DNA: TGTGCCTGTGACACTCTGGGGGATACCTCGTACACCGATAAACTCATCTTT.

Worth noting for this clone: TCRdb records a much larger clone's protein for this DNA, with a difference at residue 15 that likely arises from a read error; the protein given is the translation of the DNA. The chain carries TRDV1 and TRDJ1; 10 bases are a match to TRDD3. Losses at the gene ends were 5 bases for V and 0 bases for J; bases not matched to a gene: 33. The CDR3 sequence is 25 residues long. Germline values: CDR1 TSWWSYY, CDR2 QGS. In DNA, the CDR3 is TGTGCTCTTGGGTTTCGCGGCCTTTTCCATTTACTGGGGGATGCTCCCTCTATAAACACCGATAAACTCATCTTT. Translating it yields CALGFRGLFHLLGDAPSINTDKLIF.

The table lists this clone with many counts. A read error likely explains why the TCRdb protein, taken from a much larger clone, differs from this DNA's translation at residue 16; the protein shown is translated from the DNA. The chain has TRDV3 and TRDJ1, with TRDD3 matching 13 bases. The CDR3 runs to 21 residues. CDR1 TVYSNPD and CDR2 GDNSRS come from the germline V gene (reference sequence). V lost 2 bases, J lost 3 bases, and 24 bases stayed unmatched. The CDR3 DNA follows: TGTGCCTTTTCCGTCCTCTTTTACTGGGGGATACGCGAGTCTTACGCCGATAAACTCATCTTT. Translating gives CAFSVLFYWGIRESYADKLIF.

The sample holds a few counts of this clone. TCRdb's listed protein matches a much larger clone and diverges from this DNA's translation at residue 19, likely through a read error; the protein shown comes from the DNA. The chain combines TRDV1 with TRDJ1; the D gene is possibly TRDD2 (8 bases). As TCRdb names no J gene, one was assigned here on the basis of a DNA match to germline. V lost 1 base and J lost 6, with 42 bases in between. CDR3 length equals 24 residues. CDR1 is TSWWSYY and CDR2 is QGS in the germline V gene. The CDR3 spells CALGEPQDLPTSYLPPGGDNKLIF. For the CDR3, the DNA is TGTGCTCTTGGGGAACCCCAAGACCTGCCTACTTCCTACCTTCCTCCTGGGGGCGATAATAAACTCATCTTT.

There are a few counts of this clone. The protein given by TCRdb reflects a much larger clone and differs at residue 19 from this DNA's translation, likely from a read error; the protein shown is the DNA's translation. CDR3 DNA: TGTGCTCTTGGGGAACTTACCTTCCTCCGAGGTGGGGGCCCGTACACCGATAAATTCATCTTT. It codes for CALGELTFLRGGGPYTDKFIF. A V gene of TRDV1 was called, but no J gene was assigned; TRDD3, the table's D call, lacks a check against the DNA. Germline lookup yields CDR1 TSWWSYY and CDR2 QGS. The CDR3 runs to 21 residues.

This clone was found a few times. This DNA's translation and the protein TCRdb lists, from a much larger clone, do not match at residue 17, likely due to a read error; the protein shown is translated from the DNA. This chain joins TRDV1 and TRDJ1; TRDD3 agrees at 13 bases. The J gene was missing in TCRdb and was found by matching the end of the DNA to germline. The germline gives CDR1 TSWWSYY, CDR2 QGS. The CDR3 has 21 residues. This CDR3 reads CALGDSLLSVLGDTDTEKLIF. CDR3 DNA sequence: TGTGCTCTTGGGGATTCCTTGCTAAGCGTACTGGGGGATACGGACACCGAAAAACTCATCTTT.

This clone was seen more than once but under ten times. Since a far larger clone is one base different, this is likely a read error. Other DNA sequences in this sample translate to the same CDR3. The chain combines TRDV3 with TRDJ1; the D call may be TRDD2 or TRDD3 (5 bases each). As TCRdb names no J gene, one was assigned here on the basis of a DNA match to germline. The V gene's germline CDR1 is TVYSNPD and CDR2 GDNSRS (reference sequence). V was trimmed by 2 bases and J by 0 bases, leaving 40 bases between them. The CDR3 totals 23 residues. The CDR3 is CAFPIPTISAKHRYRMYTDKLIF. CDR3 DNA sequence: TGTGCCTTTCCCATCCCTACGATCTCGGCGAAGCATAGATACCGCATGTACACCGATAAACTCATCTTT.

This clone has more than one count but fewer than ten. This DNA translates differently at residue 15 from the TCRdb protein, which is that of a much larger clone; a read error is likely, and the protein shown is the DNA's own translation. The J gene is TRDJ1, the V gene TRDV1; 12 bases are shared with TRDD3. Assignment of the J gene here rests on matching the DNA to germline, because TCRdb gives none. From germline, CDR1 is TSWWSYY and CDR2 QGS. The V and J ends lost 0 bases and 0 bases, in that order; junction bases with no gene match: 23. The CDR3 has 24 residues. CDR3 protein: CALGELREGFWGIRSPHYTDKLIF. In DNA form, the CDR3 reads TGTGCTCTTGGGGAACTCCGCGAGGGGTTCTGGGGGATACGCTCACCCCACTACACCGATAAACTCATCTTT.

As to this clone: The protein TCRdb gives is from a much larger clone and does not agree with this DNA's translation at residue 16, likely a read error; the protein shown here comes from the DNA. In nucleotides, the CDR3 is TGTGCCTTTAGGCTGTACCCTACGCTGAAACACTGGGGGATACCGAGGTACACCGATAAACTCATCTTT. Its translation: CAFRLYPTLKHWGIPRYTDKLIF. The genes are TRDV3 and TRDJ1, with 12 bases lining up with TRDD3. The J gene, not given by TCRdb, was assigned here from a germline match of the nucleotide sequence. The CDR3 runs 23 residues. The germline V gene has CDR1 TVYSNPD and CDR2 GDNSRS (reference sequence). The V segment lost 0 bases and the J segment 0 bases; nucleotides outside the gene matches: 26. The variable domain in full, completed from reference TRDV3 and TRDJ1, reads CDKVTQSSPDQTVASGSEVVLLCTYDTVYSNPDLFWYRIRPDYSFQFVFYGDNSRSEGADFTQGRFSVKHILTQKAFHLVISPVRTEDSATYYCAFRLYPTLKHWGIPRYTDKLIFGKGTRVTVEP.

A remark on this clone: This is likely an artifact of a read error, given a far larger clone one base away. CDR3 coding DNA: TGTGCTTATGTCCCGTACTGGGGGAGTTACACCGATAAGCTCATCTTT. It yields the protein CAYVPYWGSYTDKLIF. No J gene call was made, and the V gene is TRAV38-2/DV8; TRDD3, the D gene given by the table, was not confirmed from the DNA. Germline V gene data show CDR1 as TSESDYY and CDR2 as QEAYKQQN. The length of the CDR3 is 16 residues.

This clone showed up many times. The translation of this DNA and the TCRdb protein of a much larger clone differ at residue 5, probably owing to a read error; the protein shown here is translated from the DNA. The genes are TRDV1 and TRDJ1; 12 positions match TRDD3. The J gene is not listed in TCRdb, so it was assigned here from a DNA match to germline. Looked up from germline, CDR1 is TSWWSYY and CDR2 is QGS. The CDR3 loop spans 22 amino acids. Trimming cost V 4 bases and J 0 bases; bases outside gene matches: 21. The CDR3 sequence is CALGGLCPHLLGDTIYTDKLIF. The DNA of the CDR3 is TGTGCTCTTGGGGGACTCTGCCCTCATCTACTGGGGGATACCATATACACCGATAAACTCATCTTT.

This clone was seen many times. The TCRdb record carries a much larger clone's protein, which differs from this DNA's translation at residue 6; a read error is the likely cause, and the protein listed here is the DNA translation. The V and J genes are TRDV2 and TRDJ1, with unresolved D. TCRdb offers no J gene call, so here the DNA was matched to germline to obtain one. The CDR3 is made up of 17 amino acids. Trimming stripped 0 bases from V and 0 bases from J, with 16 bases between. Looked up from germline, CDR1 is GEAIGNYY and CDR2 is EKD. CDR3 DNA sequence: TGTGCCTGTGACACCGCCGCCAGTGACCCGTACACCGATAAACTCATCTTT. Amino acids: CACDTAASDPYTDKLIF.

This clone was seen more than once but under ten times. The protein that TCRdb holds for this DNA derives from a much larger clone and differs from the translated DNA at residue 15, which likely indicates a read error; the protein shown here is translated from the DNA. This chain connects TRDV3 to TRDJ1; 12 bases agree with TRDD3. Germline matching of the DNA provided the J gene here, since TCRdb leaves it blank. The V gene end was trimmed by 0 bases and the J gene end by 0 bases; junction bases not matched to a gene: 26. The CDR3 loop spans 23 amino acids. Germline values: CDR1 TVYSNPD, CDR2 GDNSRS (reference sequence). For the CDR3, the DNA is TGTGCCTTTAGGCTGTACCCTACGCTGAAACACTGGGGGATACTGAAGTACACCGATAAACTCATCTTT. Its translation: CAFRLYPTLKHWGILKYTDKLIF.

This clone was observed at least ten times. TCRdb shows a much larger clone's protein in place of this DNA's translation, and the two differ at residue 12, likely through a read error; the protein shown is translated from the DNA. CDR3 sequence: CALCLIHDWRRVHKLIF. The CDR3 DNA reads TGTGCTCTTTGTCTGATCCATGACTGGCGTCGGGTCCATAAACTCATCTTT. The chain links TRDV1 to TRDJ1, with D possibly matching TRDD3 (5 bases). CDR1 TSWWSYY and CDR2 QGS come from the germline V gene. The CDR3 is made up of 17 amino acids. Between the trimmed V and J ends, which lost 8 bases and 6 bases, there was a span of 28 bases.

About this clone itself: TCRdb attributes to this sequence the protein of a much larger clone, which differs from the DNA translation at residue 18; a read error is likely, and the protein displayed is translated from the DNA. This rearrangement joins TRDV3 to TRDJ1; 10 bases match TRDD3. TCRdb is silent on the J gene; assignment here came from matching the DNA to germline. V was clipped by 3 bases and J by 10 bases; unmatched bases: 35. The CDR3 contains 21 residues. Per the germline V gene, CDR1 is TVYSNPD and CDR2 is GDNSRS (reference sequence). The CDR3 loop reads CAFQTPFLFLSPWGILGRLIF. The CDR3 DNA reads as TGTGCCTTCCAAACTCCCTTCCTCTTCCTTTCGCCTTGGGGGATACTAGGGAGACTCATCTTT.

Concerning this clone itself: The protein held in TCRdb is that of a much larger clone and does not match this DNA's translation at residue 16, likely because of a read error; the protein shown is translated from the DNA. V and J are TRDV2 and TRDJ1; 13 bases agree with TRDD3. The J gene, missing from TCRdb, was assigned here through DNA to germline matching. The CDR3 spans 20 residues. CDR1 GEAIGNYY and CDR2 EKD come from the germline V gene. The CDR3 sequence: CACDTLQLGDTDSYTVKLIF. Here the CDR3 DNA reads TGTGCCTGTGACACCCTCCAACTGGGGGATACGGATTCGTACACCGTTAAACTCATCTTT.

This clone was counted many times. The protein given by TCRdb reflects a much larger clone and differs at residue 22 from this DNA's translation, likely from a read error; the protein shown is the DNA's translation. The V gene was identified as TRDV1, while no J gene was called; the table's D gene call, TRDD3, was not cross checked with the DNA. The CDR3 is 23 residues long. Germline values: CDR1 TSWWSYY, CDR2 QGS. The CDR3 coding sequence is TGTGCTCTTGGGGAACAAGTTTTCCTTTCATTTCCACTGGGGGACCGTTGCACCGATAAACTCACCTTT. It specifies CALGEQVFLSFPLGDRCTDKLTF.

This clone was observed many times. In the same sample, other DNA sequences code for this CDR3. The CDR3: CALGERSYVDLILRYTDKLIF. The CDR3 DNA is TGTGCTCTTGGGGAACGCTCCTACGTTGATCTAATCTTGAGGTACACCGATAAACTCATCTTT. This chain joins TRDV1 and TRDJ1, with D possibly being TRDD2 (6 bases). The J gene, not given by TCRdb, was assigned here from a germline match of the nucleotide sequence. Looked up from germline, CDR1 is TSWWSYY and CDR2 is QGS. Trimming cost V 1 base and J 0 bases, with 27 bases left between them. The CDR3 totals 21 residues.